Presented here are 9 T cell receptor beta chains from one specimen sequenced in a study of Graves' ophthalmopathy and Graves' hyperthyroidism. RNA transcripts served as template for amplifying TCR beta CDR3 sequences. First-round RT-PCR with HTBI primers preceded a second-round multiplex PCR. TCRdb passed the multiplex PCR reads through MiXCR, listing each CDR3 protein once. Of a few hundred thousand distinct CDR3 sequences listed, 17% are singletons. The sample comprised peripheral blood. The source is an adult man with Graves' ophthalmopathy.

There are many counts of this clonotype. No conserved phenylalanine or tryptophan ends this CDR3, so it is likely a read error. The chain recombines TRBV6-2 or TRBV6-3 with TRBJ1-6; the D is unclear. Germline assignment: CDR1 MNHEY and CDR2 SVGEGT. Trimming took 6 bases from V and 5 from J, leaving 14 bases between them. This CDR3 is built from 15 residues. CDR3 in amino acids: CASRSAGVNNSPLHS. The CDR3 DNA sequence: TGTGCCAGCAGATCGGCGGGCGTTAATAATTCACCCCTCCACTCT.

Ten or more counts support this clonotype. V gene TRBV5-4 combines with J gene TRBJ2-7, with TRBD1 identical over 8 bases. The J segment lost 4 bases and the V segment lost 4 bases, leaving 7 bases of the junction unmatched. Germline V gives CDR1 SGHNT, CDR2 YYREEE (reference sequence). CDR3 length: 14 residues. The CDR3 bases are TGTGCCAGCAGCACCGGGACAGGACCATACGAGCAGTACTTC. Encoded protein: CASSTGTGPYEQYF.

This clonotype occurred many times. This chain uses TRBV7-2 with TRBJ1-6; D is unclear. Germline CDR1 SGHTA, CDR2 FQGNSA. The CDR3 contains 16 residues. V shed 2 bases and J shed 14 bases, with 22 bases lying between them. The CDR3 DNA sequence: TGTGCCAGCAGCTTAAGGTCCGGACGGCGTCTCAGAACCCTCCACTTT. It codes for CASSLRSGRRLRTLHF.

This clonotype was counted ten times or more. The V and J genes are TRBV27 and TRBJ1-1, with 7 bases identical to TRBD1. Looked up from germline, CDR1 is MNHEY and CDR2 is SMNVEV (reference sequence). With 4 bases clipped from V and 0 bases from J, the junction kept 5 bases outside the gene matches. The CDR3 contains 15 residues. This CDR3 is CASSSPRGMNTEAFF. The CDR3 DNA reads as TGTGCCAGCAGTTCACCCAGGGGGATGAACACTGAAGCTTTCTTT.

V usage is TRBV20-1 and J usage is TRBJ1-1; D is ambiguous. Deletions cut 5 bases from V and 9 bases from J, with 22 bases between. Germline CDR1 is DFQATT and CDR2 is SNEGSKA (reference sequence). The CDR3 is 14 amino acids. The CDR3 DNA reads TGCAGTGCTGAGAGGGCAGGACTCGGGGATAAAGCTTTCTTT. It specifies CSAERAGLGDKAFF.

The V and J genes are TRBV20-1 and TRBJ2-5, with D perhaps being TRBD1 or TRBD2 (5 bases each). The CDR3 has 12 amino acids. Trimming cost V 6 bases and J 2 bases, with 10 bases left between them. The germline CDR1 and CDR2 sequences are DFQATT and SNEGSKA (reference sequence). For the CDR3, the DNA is TGCAGTGCAGAGGGGCGGCAAGAGACCCAGTACTTC. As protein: CSAEGRQETQYF.

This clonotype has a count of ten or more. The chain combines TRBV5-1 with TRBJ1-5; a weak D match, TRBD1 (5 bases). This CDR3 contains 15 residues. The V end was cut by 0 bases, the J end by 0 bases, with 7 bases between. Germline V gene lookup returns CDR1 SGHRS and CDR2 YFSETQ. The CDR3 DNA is TGCGCCAGCAGCTTGGGGGGGATTAGCAATCAGCCCCAGCATTTT. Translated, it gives CASSLGGISNQPQHF. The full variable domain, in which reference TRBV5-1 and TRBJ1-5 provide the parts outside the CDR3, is KAGVTQTPRYLIKTRGQQVTLSCSPISGHRSVSWYQQTPGQGLQFLFEYFSETQRNKGNFPGRFSGRQFSNSRSEMNVSTLELGDSALYLCASSLGGISNQPQHFGDGTRLSIL.

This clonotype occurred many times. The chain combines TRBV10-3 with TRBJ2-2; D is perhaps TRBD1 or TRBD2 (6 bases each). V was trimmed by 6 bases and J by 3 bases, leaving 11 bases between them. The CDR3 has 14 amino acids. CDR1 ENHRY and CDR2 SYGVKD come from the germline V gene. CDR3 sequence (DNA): TGTGCCATCAGCGTGAGGGGGGACACCGGGGAGCTGTTTTTT. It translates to CAISVRGDTGELFF.

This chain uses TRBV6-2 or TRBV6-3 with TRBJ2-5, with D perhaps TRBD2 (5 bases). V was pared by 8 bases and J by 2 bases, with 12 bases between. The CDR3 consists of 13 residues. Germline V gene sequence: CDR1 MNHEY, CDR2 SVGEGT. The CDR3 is CASEKGGQETQYF. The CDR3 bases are TGTGCCAGCGAAAAAGGAGGACAAGAGACCCAGTACTTC.